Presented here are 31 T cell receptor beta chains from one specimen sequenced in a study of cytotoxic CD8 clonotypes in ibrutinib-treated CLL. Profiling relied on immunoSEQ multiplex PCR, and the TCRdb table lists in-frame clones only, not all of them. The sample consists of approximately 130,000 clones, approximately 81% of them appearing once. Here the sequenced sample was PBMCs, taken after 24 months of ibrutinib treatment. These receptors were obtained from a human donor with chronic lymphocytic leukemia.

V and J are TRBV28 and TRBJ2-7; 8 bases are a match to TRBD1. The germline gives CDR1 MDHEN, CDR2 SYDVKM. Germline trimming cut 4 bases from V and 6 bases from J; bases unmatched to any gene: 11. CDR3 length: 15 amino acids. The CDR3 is CASSSIQGAKVEQYF. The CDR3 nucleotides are TGTGCCAGCAGTTCGATTCAGGGGGCGAAGGTCGAGCAGTACTTC.

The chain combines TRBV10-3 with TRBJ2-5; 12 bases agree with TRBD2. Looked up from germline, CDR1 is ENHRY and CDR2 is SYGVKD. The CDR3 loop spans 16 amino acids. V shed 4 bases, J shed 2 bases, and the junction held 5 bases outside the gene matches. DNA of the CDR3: TGTGCCATCAGTGGGACAGGACTAGCGGGGCAAGAGACCCAGTACTTC. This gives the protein CAISGTGLAGQETQYF.

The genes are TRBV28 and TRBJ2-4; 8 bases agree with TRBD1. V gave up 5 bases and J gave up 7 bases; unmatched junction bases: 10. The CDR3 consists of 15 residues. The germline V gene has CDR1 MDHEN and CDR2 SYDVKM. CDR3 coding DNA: TGTGCCAGCAGTACCGGGTCAGGGGGCCTTAACATTCAGTACTTC. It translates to CASSTGSGGLNIQYF.

CDR3: CASSLATSGGTDTQYF. DNA for the CDR3: TGTGCCAGCAGCTTGGCCACTAGCGGGGGCACAGATACGCAGTATTTT. This chain links TRBV5-6 with TRBJ2-3, with 10 bases matching TRBD2. This CDR3 has 16 amino acids. Looked up from germline, CDR1 is SGHDT and CDR2 is YYEEEE. Unmatched junction bases numbered 2, after V lost 0 bases and J lost 1 base.

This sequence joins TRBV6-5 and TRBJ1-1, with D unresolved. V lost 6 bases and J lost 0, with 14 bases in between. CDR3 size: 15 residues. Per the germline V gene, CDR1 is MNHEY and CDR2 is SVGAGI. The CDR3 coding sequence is TGTGCCAGCAGGGGGAACACGTTCATGAACACTGAAGCTTTCTTT. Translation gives CASRGNTFMNTEAFF.

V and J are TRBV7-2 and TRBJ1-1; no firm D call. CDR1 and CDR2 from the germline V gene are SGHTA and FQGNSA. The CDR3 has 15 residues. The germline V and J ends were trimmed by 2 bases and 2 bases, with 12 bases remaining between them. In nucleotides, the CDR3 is TGTGCCAGCAGCTTATATCACAGAATTAACACTGAAGCTTTCTTT. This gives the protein CASSLYHRINTEAFF.

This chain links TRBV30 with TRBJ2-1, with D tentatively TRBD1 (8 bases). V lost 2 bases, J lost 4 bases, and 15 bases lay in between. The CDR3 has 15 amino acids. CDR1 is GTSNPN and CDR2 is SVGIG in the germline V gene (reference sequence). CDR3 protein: CAWSLGQGLYNEQFF. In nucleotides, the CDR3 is TGTGCCTGGAGTCTCGGACAGGGACTATACAATGAGCAGTTCTTC.

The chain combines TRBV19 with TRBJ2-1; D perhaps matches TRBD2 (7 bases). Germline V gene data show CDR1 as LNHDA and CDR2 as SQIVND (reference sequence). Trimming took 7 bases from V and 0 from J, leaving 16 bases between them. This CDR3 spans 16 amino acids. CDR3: CASTPSGGSSYNEQFF. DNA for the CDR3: TGTGCCAGTACGCCCTCGGGGGGCAGCTCCTACAATGAGCAGTTCTTC.

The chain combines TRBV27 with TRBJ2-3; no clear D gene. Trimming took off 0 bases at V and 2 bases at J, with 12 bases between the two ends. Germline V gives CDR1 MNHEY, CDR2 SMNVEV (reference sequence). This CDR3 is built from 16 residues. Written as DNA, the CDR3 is TGTGCCAGCAGTTTATCATTGGCCCAGGCCACAGATACGCAGTATTTT. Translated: CASSLSLAQATDTQYF.

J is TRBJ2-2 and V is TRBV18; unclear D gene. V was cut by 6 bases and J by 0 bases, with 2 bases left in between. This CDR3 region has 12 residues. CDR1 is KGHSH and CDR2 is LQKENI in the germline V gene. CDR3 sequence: CASSTNTGELFF. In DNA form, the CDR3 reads TGTGCCAGCTCTACGAACACCGGGGAGCTGTTTTTT. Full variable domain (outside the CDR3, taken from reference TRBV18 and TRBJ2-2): NAGVMQNPRHLVRRRGQEARLRCSPMKGHSHVYWYRQLPEEGLKFMVYLQKENIIDESGMPKERFSAEFPKEGPSILRIQQVVRGDSAAYFCASSTNTGELFFGEGSRLTVL.

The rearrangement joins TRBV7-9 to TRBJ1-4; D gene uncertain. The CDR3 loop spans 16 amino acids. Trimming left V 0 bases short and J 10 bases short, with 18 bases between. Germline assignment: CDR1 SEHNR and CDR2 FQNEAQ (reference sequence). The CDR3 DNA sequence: TGTGCCAGCAGCTTAGCGCGTTCCACCCACAGTGGAAAACTGTTTTTT. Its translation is CASSLARSTHSGKLFF. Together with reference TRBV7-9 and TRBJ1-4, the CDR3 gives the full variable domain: DTGVSQNPRHKITKRGQNVTFRCDPISEHNRLYWYRQTLGQGPEFLTYFQNEAQLEKSRLLSDRFSAERPKGSFSTLEIQRTEQGDSAMYLCASSLARSTHSGKLFFGSGTQLSVL.

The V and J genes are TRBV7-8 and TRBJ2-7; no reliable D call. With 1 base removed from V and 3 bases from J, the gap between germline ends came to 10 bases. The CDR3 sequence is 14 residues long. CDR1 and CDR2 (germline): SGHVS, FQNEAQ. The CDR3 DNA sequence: TGTGCCAGCAGCTTAGATTTAGGTCTCTACGAGCAGTACTTC. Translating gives CASSLDLGLYEQYF.

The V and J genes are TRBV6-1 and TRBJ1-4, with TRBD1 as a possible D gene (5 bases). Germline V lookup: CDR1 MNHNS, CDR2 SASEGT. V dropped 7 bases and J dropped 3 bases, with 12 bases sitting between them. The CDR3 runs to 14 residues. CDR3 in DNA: TGTGCCAGCAAGCTCGGGACCTCTAATGAAAAACTGTTTTTT. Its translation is CASKLGTSNEKLFF.

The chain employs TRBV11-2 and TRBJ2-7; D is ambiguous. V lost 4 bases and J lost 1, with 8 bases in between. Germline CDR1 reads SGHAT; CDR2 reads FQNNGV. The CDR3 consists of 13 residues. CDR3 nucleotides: TGTGCCAGCAGCTCGGACGGATCCTACGAGCAGTACTTC. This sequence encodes CASSSDGSYEQYF.

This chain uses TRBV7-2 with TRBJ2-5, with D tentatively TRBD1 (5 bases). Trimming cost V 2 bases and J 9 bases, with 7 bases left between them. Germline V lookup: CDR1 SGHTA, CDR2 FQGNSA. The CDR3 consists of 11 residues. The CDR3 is CASSLQGPQYF. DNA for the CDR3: TGTGCCAGCAGCTTACAGGGCCCCCAGTACTTC.

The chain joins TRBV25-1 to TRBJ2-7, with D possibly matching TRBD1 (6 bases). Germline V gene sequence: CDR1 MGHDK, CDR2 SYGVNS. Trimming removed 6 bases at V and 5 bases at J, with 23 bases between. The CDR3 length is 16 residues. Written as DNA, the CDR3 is TGTGCCAGCAGCCGCAGGGGTATATCGACAAGGAACGAGCAGTACTTC. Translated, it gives CASSRRGISTRNEQYF.

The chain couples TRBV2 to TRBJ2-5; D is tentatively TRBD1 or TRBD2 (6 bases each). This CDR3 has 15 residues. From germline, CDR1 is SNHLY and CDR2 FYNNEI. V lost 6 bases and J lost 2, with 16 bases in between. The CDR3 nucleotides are TGTGCCAGCAGGTCGGGGGCCTCGCCACAAGAGACCCAGTACTTC. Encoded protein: CASRSGASPQETQYF.

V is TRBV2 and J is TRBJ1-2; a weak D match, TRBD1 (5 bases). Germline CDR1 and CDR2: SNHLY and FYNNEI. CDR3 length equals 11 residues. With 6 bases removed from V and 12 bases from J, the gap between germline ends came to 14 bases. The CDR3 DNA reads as TGTGCCAGCAGCCAAGGGGACTTCAACACCTTC. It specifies CASSQGDFNTF. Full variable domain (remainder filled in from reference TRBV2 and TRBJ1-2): EPEVTQTPSHQVTQMGQEVILRCVPISNHLYFYWYRQILGQKVEFLVSFYNNEISEKSEIFDDQFSVERPDGSNFTLKIRSTKLEDSAMYFCASSQGDFNTFGSGTRLTVV.

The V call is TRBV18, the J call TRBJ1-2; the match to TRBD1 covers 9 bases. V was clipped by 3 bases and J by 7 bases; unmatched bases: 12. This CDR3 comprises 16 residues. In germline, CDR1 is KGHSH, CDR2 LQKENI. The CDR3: CASSPQPSGQGSGYTF. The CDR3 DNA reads TGTGCCAGCTCACCGCAACCCTCGGGACAGGGTAGTGGCTACACCTTC. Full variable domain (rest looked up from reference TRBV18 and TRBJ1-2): NAGVMQNPRHLVRRRGQEARLRCSPMKGHSHVYWYRQLPEEGLKFMVYLQKENIIDESGMPKERFSAEFPKEGPSILRIQQVVRGDSAAYFCASSPQPSGQGSGYTFGSGTRLTVV.

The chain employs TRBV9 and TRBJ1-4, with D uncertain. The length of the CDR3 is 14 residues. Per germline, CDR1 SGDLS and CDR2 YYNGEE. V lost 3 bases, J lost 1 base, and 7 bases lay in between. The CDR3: CASSASGTNEKLFF. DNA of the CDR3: TGTGCCAGCAGCGCCAGCGGAACTAATGAAAAACTGTTTTTT. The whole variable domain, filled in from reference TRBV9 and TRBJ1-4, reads DSGVTQTPKHLITATGQRVTLRCSPRSGDLSVYWYQQSLDQGLQFLIQYYNGEERAKGNILERFSAQQFPDLHSELNLSSLELGDSALYFCASSASGTNEKLFFGSGTQLSVL.

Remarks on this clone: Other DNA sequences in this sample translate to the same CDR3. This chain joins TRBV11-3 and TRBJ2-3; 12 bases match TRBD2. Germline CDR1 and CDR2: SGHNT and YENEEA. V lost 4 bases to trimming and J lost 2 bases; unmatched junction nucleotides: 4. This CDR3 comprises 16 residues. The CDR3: CASSSGTSGSTDTQYF. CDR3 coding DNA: TGTGCCAGCAGCTCCGGGACTAGCGGGTCCACAGATACGCAGTATTTT.

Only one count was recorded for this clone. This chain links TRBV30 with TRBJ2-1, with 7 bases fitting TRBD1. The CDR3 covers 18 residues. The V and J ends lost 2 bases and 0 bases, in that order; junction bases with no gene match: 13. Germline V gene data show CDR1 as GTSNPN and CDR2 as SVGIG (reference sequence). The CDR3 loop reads CAWSLTPGTVFSYNEQFF. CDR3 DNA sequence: TGTGCCTGGAGTCTCACCCCCGGGACAGTCTTCTCCTACAATGAGCAGTTCTTC.

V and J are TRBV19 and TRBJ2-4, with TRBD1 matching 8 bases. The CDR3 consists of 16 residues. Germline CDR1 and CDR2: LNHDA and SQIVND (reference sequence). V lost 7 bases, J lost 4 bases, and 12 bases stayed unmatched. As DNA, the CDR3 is TGTGCCAGTACCCACACCCATCGACAGGGGAAAAACATTCAGTACTTC. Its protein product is CASTHTHRQGKNIQYF.

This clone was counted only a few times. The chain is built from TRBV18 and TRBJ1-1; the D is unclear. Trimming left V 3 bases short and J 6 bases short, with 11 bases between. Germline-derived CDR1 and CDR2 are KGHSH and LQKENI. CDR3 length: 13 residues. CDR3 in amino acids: CASSPDAWPEAFF. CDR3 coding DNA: TGTGCCAGCTCACCGGACGCTTGGCCTGAAGCTTTCTTT.

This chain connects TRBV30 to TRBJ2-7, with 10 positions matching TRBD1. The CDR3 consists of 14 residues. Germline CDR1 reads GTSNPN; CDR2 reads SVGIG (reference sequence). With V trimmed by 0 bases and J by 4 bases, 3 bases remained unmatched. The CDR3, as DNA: TGTGCCTGGAGTGTAATGGGACAGGGGTACGAGCAGTACTTC. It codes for CAWSVMGQGYEQYF.

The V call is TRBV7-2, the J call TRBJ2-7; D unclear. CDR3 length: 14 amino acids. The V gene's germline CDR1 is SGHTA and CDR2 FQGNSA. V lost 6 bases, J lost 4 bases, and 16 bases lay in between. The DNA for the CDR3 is TGTGCCAGCAGGGCGCAATTATCTGGGTACGAGCAGTACTTC. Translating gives CASRAQLSGYEQYF.

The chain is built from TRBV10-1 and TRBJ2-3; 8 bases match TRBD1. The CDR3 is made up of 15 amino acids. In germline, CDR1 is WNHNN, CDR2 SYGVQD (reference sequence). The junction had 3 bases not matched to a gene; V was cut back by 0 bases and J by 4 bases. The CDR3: CASSESGTGPDTQYF. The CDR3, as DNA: TGCGCCAGCAGTGAGTCGGGGACAGGACCAGATACGCAGTATTTT.

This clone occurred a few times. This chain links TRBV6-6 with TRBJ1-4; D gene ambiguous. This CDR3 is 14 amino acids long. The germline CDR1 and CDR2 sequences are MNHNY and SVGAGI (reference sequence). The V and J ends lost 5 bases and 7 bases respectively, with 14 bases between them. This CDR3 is CASSPRGRFEKLFF. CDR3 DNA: TGTGCCAGCAGTCCCCGTGGCAGGTTTGAAAAACTGTTTTTT.

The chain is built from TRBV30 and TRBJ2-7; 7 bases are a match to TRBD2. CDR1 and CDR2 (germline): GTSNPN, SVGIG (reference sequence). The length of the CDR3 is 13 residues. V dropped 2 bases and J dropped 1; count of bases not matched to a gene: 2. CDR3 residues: CAWSYSGSYEQYF. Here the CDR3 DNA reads TGTGCCTGGAGTTATAGCGGGTCCTACGAGCAGTACTTC.

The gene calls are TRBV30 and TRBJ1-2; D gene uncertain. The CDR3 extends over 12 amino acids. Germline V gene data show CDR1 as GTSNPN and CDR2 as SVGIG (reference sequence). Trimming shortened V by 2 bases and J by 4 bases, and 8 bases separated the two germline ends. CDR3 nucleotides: TGTGCCTGGAGTTCTGTTAGCTATGGCTACACCTTC. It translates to CAWSSVSYGYTF. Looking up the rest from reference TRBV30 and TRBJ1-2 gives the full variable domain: SQTIHQWPATLVQPVGSPLSLECTVEGTSNPNLYWYRQAAGRGLQLLFYSVGIGQISSEVPQNLSASRPQDRQFILSSKKLLLSDSGFYLCAWSSVSYGYTFGSGTRLTVV.

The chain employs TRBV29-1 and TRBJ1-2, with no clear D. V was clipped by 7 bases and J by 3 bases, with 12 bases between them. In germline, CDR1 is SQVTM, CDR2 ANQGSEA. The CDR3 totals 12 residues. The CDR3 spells CSASRQDYGYTF. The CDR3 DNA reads TGCAGCGCCAGTCGACAAGACTATGGCTACACCTTC.